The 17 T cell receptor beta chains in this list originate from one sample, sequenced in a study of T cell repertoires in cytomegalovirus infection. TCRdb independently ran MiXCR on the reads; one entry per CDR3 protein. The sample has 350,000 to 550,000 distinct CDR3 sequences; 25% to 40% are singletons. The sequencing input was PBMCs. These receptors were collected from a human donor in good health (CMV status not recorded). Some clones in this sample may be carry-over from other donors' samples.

In nucleotides, the CDR3 is TGTGCCAGCAGTTATCTCGCGGGACCCCTGGATACGCAGTATTTT. This sequence encodes CASSYLAGPLDTQYF. The chain carries TRBV6-2 or TRBV6-3 and TRBJ2-3; D may be TRBD2 (6 bases). CDR1 MNHEY and CDR2 SVGEGT come from the germline V gene. The CDR3 extends over 15 amino acids. The ends were cut back, 3 bases at V and 6 bases at J, with 16 bases in the middle.

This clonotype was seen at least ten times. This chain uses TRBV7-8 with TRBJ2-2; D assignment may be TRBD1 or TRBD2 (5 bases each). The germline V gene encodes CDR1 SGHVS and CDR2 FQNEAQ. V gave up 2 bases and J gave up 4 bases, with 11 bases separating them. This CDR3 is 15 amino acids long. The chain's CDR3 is CASSLYQGPTGELFF. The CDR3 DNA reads TGTGCCAGCAGCTTATACCAGGGACCCACCGGGGAGCTGTTTTTT.

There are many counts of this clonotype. CDR3 nucleotides: TGTGCCAGCAGCCAAAGAGGCGGACTAGCGGGGGACACAGATACGCAGTATTTT. It is translated as CASSQRGGLAGDTDTQYF. The gene calls are TRBV7-2 and TRBJ2-3, with 13 positions matching TRBD2. Germline-derived CDR1 and CDR2 are SGHTA and FQGNSA. The CDR3 consists of 18 residues. J gave up 2 bases and V 5 bases, and 10 bases lay outside the gene matches. Supplemented by reference TRBV7-2 and TRBJ2-3, the full variable domain reads GAGVSQSPSNKVTEKGKDVELRCDPISGHTALYWYRQSLGQGLEFLIYFQGNSAPDKSGLPSDRFSAERTGGSVSTLTIQRTQQEDSAVYLCASSQRGGLAGDTDTQYFGPGTRLTVL.

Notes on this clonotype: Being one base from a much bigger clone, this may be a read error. CDR3 amino acids: CATSSDSSNQPQHF. The CDR3 coding sequence is TGTGCCACCAGCTCGGACAGCAGTAATCAGCCCCAGCATTTT. The genes are TRBV7-2 and TRBJ1-5; TRBD1 might be the D (6 bases). Germline V CDR1 and CDR2: SGHTA, FQGNSA. CDR3 length: 14 amino acids.

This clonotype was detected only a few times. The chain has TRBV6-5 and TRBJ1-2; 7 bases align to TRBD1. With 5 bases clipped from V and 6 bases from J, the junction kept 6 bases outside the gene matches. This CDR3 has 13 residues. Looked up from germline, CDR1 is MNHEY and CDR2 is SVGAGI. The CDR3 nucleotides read TGTGCCAGCAGTAACAGGGGCTTGAATGGCTACACCTTC. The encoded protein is CASSNRGLNGYTF.

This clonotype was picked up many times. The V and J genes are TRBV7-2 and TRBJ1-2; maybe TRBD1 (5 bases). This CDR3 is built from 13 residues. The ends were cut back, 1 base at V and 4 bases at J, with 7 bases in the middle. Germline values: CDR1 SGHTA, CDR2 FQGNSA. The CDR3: CASSLGGTYGYTF. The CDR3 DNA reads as TGTGCCAGCAGCTTAGGGGGGACCTATGGCTACACCTTC.

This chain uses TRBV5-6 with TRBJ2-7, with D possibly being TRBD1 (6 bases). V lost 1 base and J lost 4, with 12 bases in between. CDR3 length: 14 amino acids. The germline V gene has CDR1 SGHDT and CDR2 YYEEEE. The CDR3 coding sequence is TGTGCCAGCAGCTTGTGGGGGACACCTTACGAGCAGTACTTC. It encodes CASSLWGTPYEQYF. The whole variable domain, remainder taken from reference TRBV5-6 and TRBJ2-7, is DAGVTQSPTHLIKTRGQQVTLRCSPKSGHDTVSWYQQALGQGPQFIFQYYEEEERQRGNFPDRFSGHQFPNYSSELNVNALLLGDSALYLCASSLWGTPYEQYFGPGTRLTVT.

The CDR3 DNA is TGCGCCAGCAGCTGGGACCCTAGGAATGAGCAGTTCTTC. It yields the protein CASSWDPRNEQFF. V usage is TRBV5-1 and J usage is TRBJ2-1, with D perhaps given as TRBD1 or TRBD2 (5 bases each). Germline CDR1 SGHRS, CDR2 YFSETQ. V was shortened by 3 bases and J by 7 bases, with 11 bases between the two germline ends. CDR3 length: 13 amino acids.

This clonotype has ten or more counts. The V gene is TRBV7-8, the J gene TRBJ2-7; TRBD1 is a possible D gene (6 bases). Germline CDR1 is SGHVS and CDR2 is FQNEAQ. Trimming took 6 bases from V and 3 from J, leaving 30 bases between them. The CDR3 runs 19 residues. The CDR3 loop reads CASRRHRESSISGVYEQYF. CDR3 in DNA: TGTGCCAGCAGGCGTCACAGGGAGTCTAGTATTAGTGGGGTCTACGAGCAGTACTTC.

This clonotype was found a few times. CDR3 amino acids: CASSLVGGEETQYF. In DNA form, the CDR3 reads TGTGCCAGCAGCTTAGTCGGGGGAGAAGAGACCCAGTACTTC. The chain uses TRBV7-9 and TRBJ2-5; a possible D gene is TRBD2 (6 bases). The CDR3 is 14 residues long. The germline V gene has CDR1 SEHNR and CDR2 FQNEAQ (reference sequence). The V and J ends lost 1 base and 3 bases respectively, with 9 bases between them.

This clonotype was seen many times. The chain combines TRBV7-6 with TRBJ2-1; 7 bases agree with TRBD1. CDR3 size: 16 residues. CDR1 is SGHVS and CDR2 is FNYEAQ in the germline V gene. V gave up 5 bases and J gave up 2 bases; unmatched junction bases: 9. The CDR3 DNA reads TGTGCCAGCAGCCGGAACAGGGGTCTTGCCTACAATGAGCAGTTCTTC. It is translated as CASSRNRGLAYNEQFF.

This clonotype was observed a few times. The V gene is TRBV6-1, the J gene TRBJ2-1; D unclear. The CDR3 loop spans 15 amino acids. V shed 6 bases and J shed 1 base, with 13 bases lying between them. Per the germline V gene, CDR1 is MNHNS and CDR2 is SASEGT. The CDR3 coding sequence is TGTGCCAGCAGGGTAGCCCCGAAGTCCTACAATGAGCAGTTCTTC. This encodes CASRVAPKSYNEQFF.

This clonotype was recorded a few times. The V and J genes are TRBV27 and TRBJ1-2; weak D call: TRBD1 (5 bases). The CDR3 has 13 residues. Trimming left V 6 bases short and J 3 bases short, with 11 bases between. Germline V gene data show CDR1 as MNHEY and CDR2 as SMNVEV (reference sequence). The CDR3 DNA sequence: TGTGCCAGCAGGTTAGGGGACTACTATGGCTACACCTTC. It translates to CASRLGDYYGYTF.

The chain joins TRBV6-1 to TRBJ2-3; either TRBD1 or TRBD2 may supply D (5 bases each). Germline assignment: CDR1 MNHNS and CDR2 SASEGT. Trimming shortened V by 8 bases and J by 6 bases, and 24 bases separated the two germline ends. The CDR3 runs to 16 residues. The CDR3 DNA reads TGTGCCAGCGGGGGTGTGCAGCTCAGCCCTTGGGATACGCAGTATTTT. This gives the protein CASGGVQLSPWDTQYF.

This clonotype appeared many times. In DNA form, the CDR3 reads TGTGCCAGCAGCCGTATACAGGGGCTTGAGCAGTTCTTC. Translated, it gives CASSRIQGLEQFF. The chain has TRBV7-2 and TRBJ2-1; 7 bases agree with TRBD1. The CDR3 is made up of 13 amino acids. The germline gives CDR1 SGHTA, CDR2 FQGNSA. The V gene end was trimmed by 5 bases and the J gene end by 9 bases; junction bases not matched to a gene: 7.

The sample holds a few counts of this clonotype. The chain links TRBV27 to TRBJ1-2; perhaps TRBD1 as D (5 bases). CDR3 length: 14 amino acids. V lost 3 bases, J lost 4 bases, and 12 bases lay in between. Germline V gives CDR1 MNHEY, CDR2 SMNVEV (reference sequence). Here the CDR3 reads CASSFRRQSYGYTF. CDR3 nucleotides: TGTGCCAGCAGTTTCCGGAGACAGAGCTATGGCTACACCTTC.

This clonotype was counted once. Written as DNA, the CDR3 is TGTGCCAGTACCCGCTCAACCGCCTTCTATGGCTACACCTTC. This gives the protein CASTRSTAFYGYTF. J is TRBJ1-2 and V is TRBV19; D call uncertain. Germline-derived CDR1 and CDR2 are LNHDA and SQIVND (reference sequence). The CDR3 sequence is 14 residues long. Trimming removed 7 bases at V and 4 bases at J, with 16 bases between.